The 25 T cell receptor beta chains below were found in one sample sequenced in a study of cytomegalovirus exposure and HLA in healthy donors. The PCR contained 60 Vbeta and 13 Jbeta primers. Clones were read by immunoSEQ multiplex PCR, and TCRdb kept only the in-frame ones, dropping some. The sample has about 180,000 clones; 65% to 80% are singletons. The sample was PBMCs. The source of these receptors is a woman between 40 and 55 years old in good health and CMV-seronegative.

The V gene is TRBV18, the J gene TRBJ2-2; D may be TRBD2 (5 bases). This CDR3 has 12 amino acids. Trimming took off 4 bases at V and 9 bases at J, with 9 bases between the two ends. Germline-derived CDR1 and CDR2 are KGHSH and LQKENI. CDR3: CASSLNGRELFF. The CDR3 DNA sequence: TGTGCCAGCTCACTGAACGGGAGGGAGCTGTTTTTT. The full variable domain, in which reference TRBV18 and TRBJ2-2 provide the parts outside the CDR3, is NAGVMQNPRHLVRRRGQEARLRCSPMKGHSHVYWYRQLPEEGLKFMVYLQKENIIDESGMPKERFSAEFPKEGPSILRIQQVVRGDSAAYFCASSLNGRELFFGEGSRLTVL.

This clone came up a few times. This chain uses TRBV5-6 with TRBJ1-2; D unclear. The CDR3 covers 13 residues. Germline values: CDR1 SGHDT, CDR2 YYEEEE. V was clipped by 2 bases and J by 4 bases, with 9 bases between them. In nucleotides, the CDR3 is TGTGCCAGCAGCTTTCCCTCCCCCTATGGCTACACCTTC. Residues: CASSFPSPYGYTF.

The chain couples TRBV19 to TRBJ2-4; 9 nucleotides line up with TRBD1. CDR1 is LNHDA and CDR2 is SQIVND in the germline V gene (reference sequence). The CDR3 covers 13 residues. V trimming: 10 bases; J trimming: 6 bases; junction bases outside the gene matches: 7. CDR3 in DNA: TGTGCCACCGAGGCGACAGGGGGAAACATTCAGTACTTC. It yields the protein CATEATGGNIQYF.

V and J are TRBV6-1 and TRBJ1-5; D not resolved. The germline V gene has CDR1 MNHNS and CDR2 SASEGT. The germline V and J ends were trimmed by 2 bases and 0 bases, with 8 bases remaining between them. The CDR3 spans 15 residues. Written as DNA, the CDR3 is TGTGCCAGCAGTGAATGGGCGGGTAGCAATCAGCCCCAGCATTTT. Protein product: CASSEWAGSNQPQHF.

The chain has TRBV28 and TRBJ1-1, with TRBD1 matching over 8 bases. The CDR3 sequence is 14 residues long. The junction had 7 bases not matched to a gene; V was cut back by 5 bases and J by 5 bases. CDR1 is MDHEN and CDR2 is SYDVKM in the germline V gene. CDR3 residues: CASSRRQGWTEAFF. Here the CDR3 DNA reads TGTGCCAGCAGTAGACGACAGGGGTGGACTGAAGCTTTCTTT.

The chain combines TRBV29-1 with TRBJ1-1; the D gene is possibly TRBD1 (6 bases). Deletions cut 2 bases from V and 0 bases from J, with 7 bases between. Germline CDR1 is SQVTM and CDR2 is ANQGSEA. There are 13 residues in the CDR3. The CDR3 reads CSVETGLNTEAFF. As DNA, the CDR3 is TGCAGCGTTGAAACAGGGTTGAACACTGAAGCTTTCTTT.

The rearrangement links TRBV19 to TRBJ2-6; D gene uncertain. The V end lost 5 bases, the J end lost 0 bases, and 8 bases lay between the germline ends. Germline V gene data show CDR1 as LNHDA and CDR2 as SQIVND (reference sequence). CDR3 length equals 15 residues. In nucleotides, the CDR3 is TGTGCCAGTAGTGGCCCGGGCTCTGGGGCCAACGTCCTGACTTTC. This sequence encodes CASSGPGSGANVLTF.

This sequence joins TRBV19 and TRBJ2-7; D is ambiguous. With 6 bases removed from V and 1 base from J, the gap between germline ends came to 7 bases. Germline lookup yields CDR1 LNHDA and CDR2 SQIVND (reference sequence). This CDR3 comprises 12 residues. The CDR3 DNA reads TGTGCCAGTAGGGCAGGTTCCTACGAGCAGTACTTC. The encoded protein is CASRAGSYEQYF.

This sequence joins TRBV19 and TRBJ2-7, with 8 bases that match TRBD1. This CDR3 has 12 residues. Trimming removed 8 bases from V and 3 bases from J; junction bases left unmatched: 3. Germline V gives CDR1 LNHDA, CDR2 SQIVND (reference sequence). The CDR3: CASGQGVYEQYF. Written as DNA, the CDR3 is TGTGCCAGTGGACAGGGAGTCTACGAGCAGTACTTC.

V usage is TRBV9 and J usage is TRBJ2-2, with 14 bases aligning to TRBD2. Per germline, CDR1 SGDLS and CDR2 YYNGEE. This CDR3 is built from 16 residues. After removal of 0 bases from V and 7 bases from J, the junction contained 2 bases not matched to a gene. DNA for the CDR3: TGTGCCAGCAGCGTAGGGGGACTAGCGGGAGTCGGGGAGCTGTTTTTT. Protein sequence: CASSVGGLAGVGELFF.

The V gene is TRBV6-6, the J gene TRBJ1-1, with 7 bases that match TRBD1. Germline V gene lookup returns CDR1 MNHNY and CDR2 SVGAGI (reference sequence). This CDR3 has 12 amino acids. V lost 4 bases and J lost 10; bases outside the gene matches: 6. The CDR3 coding sequence is TGTGCCAGCAGTTCTCCGGACAGGCGAGCTTTCTTT. It specifies CASSSPDRRAFF.

The chain uses TRBV13 and TRBJ1-2; the D gene is possibly TRBD1 (5 bases). Germline V lookup: CDR1 PRHDT, CDR2 FYEKMQ (reference sequence). V lost 5 bases, J lost 6 bases, and 13 bases lay in between. The CDR3 has 13 residues. The CDR3 sequence: CASSRGRDHGYTF. The CDR3 DNA reads as TGTGCCAGCAGCCGAGGGAGGGACCATGGCTACACCTTC.

V and J are TRBV25-1 and TRBJ1-2, with D possibly being TRBD1 (5 bases). V was clipped by 4 bases and J by 4 bases, with 22 bases between them. The germline CDR1 and CDR2 sequences are MGHDK and SYGVNS. The CDR3 totals 17 residues. The DNA of the CDR3 is TGTGCCAGCAGTGGCGGGACGGGACTCTCCCCTGGCTATGGCTACACCTTC. This translates into CASSGGTGLSPGYGYTF.

The CDR3 sequence is CASSRAGSLGEQFF. The CDR3 coding sequence is TGTGCCAGCAGCCGGGCGGGGAGTCTGGGGGAGCAGTTCTTC. The chain employs TRBV4-2 and TRBJ2-1; maybe TRBD2 (6 bases). The CDR3 spans 14 residues. Germline values: CDR1 LGHNA, CDR2 YNFKEQ. Trimming removed 4 bases at V and 10 bases at J, with 17 bases between.

The sample holds a few counts of this clone. V and J are TRBV7-2 and TRBJ2-1; 9 bases agree with TRBD2. Germline values: CDR1 SGHTA, CDR2 FQGNSA. The J segment lost 5 bases and the V segment lost 1 base, leaving 3 bases of the junction unmatched. This CDR3 spans 15 amino acids. CDR3 residues: CASSLVAGVDNEQFF. The DNA of the CDR3 is TGTGCCAGCAGCTTAGTAGCGGGAGTCGACAATGAGCAGTTCTTC.

V gene TRBV30 combines with J gene TRBJ1-1; D may be TRBD1 (5 bases). The V end was cut by 4 bases, the J end by 0 bases, with 6 bases between. Germline CDR1 and CDR2: GTSNPN and SVGIG (reference sequence). CDR3 length: 12 residues. CDR3: CAWNRMNTEAFF. CDR3 DNA sequence: TGTGCCTGGAACAGGATGAACACTGAAGCTTTCTTT.

For this clone: Other DNA sequences within the sample encode an identical CDR3. The chain uses TRBV5-1 and TRBJ2-1; 9 bases map to TRBD1. Losses at the gene ends were 2 bases for V and 4 bases for J; bases not matched to a gene: 4. CDR1 and CDR2 (germline): SGHRS, YFSETQ. There are 15 residues in the CDR3. The CDR3 DNA is TGCGCCAGCAGCTTCGGGACAGGGTCGTACAATGAGCAGTTCTTC. Translating it yields CASSFGTGSYNEQFF.

This chain links TRBV7-9 with TRBJ2-7; 10 positions agree with TRBD1. The trim removed 5 bases at V and 9 bases at J, leaving 10 bases unmatched. The length of the CDR3 is 14 residues. CDR1 is SEHNR, CDR2 FQNEAQ, per germline (reference sequence). CDR3 sequence: CASSPPGQGWGQYF. CDR3 bases: TGTGCCAGCAGCCCTCCGGGACAGGGGTGGGGGCAGTACTTC.

The gene calls are TRBV9 and TRBJ2-2; maybe TRBD2 (6 bases). Deletions cut 3 bases from V and 2 bases from J, with 14 bases between. The CDR3 totals 16 residues. CDR1 and CDR2 (germline): SGDLS, YYNGEE. The CDR3, as DNA: TGTGCCAGCAGCGCCAGCGGGCCGACTAACACCGGGGAGCTGTTTTTT. Residues: CASSASGPTNTGELFF.

The V and J genes are TRBV6-5 and TRBJ2-7, with a possible D match to TRBD2 (5 bases). V was trimmed by 1 base and J by 0 bases, leaving 7 bases between them. Germline loops: CDR1 MNHEY, CDR2 SVGAGI. This CDR3 comprises 14 residues. The CDR3 nucleotides are TGTGCCAGCAGTTACTGGGAGAGCTCCTACGAGCAGTACTTC. It specifies CASSYWESSYEQYF.

The table lists this clone with a count of one. The V gene is TRBV30, the J gene TRBJ1-5, with 7 bases fitting TRBD1. V shed 2 bases, J shed 7 bases, and the junction held 8 bases outside the gene matches. The germline gives CDR1 GTSNPN, CDR2 SVGIG (reference sequence). The CDR3 length is 14 residues. The CDR3 nucleotides are TGTGCCTGGAGTTCCTCAGGGGGTAAACAGCCCCAGCATTTT. Its translation: CAWSSSGGKQPQHF. The whole variable domain, remainder taken from reference TRBV30 and TRBJ1-5, is SQTIHQWPATLVQPVGSPLSLECTVEGTSNPNLYWYRQAAGRGLQLLFYSVGIGQISSEVPQNLSASRPQDRQFILSSKKLLLSDSGFYLCAWSSSGGKQPQHFGDGTRLSIL.

This clone was counted only a few times. This chain connects TRBV28 to TRBJ2-6, with TRBD1 identical over 7 bases. Germline CDR1 MDHEN, CDR2 SYDVKM. The CDR3 spans 15 residues. V dropped 2 bases and J dropped 4; count of bases not matched to a gene: 2. The CDR3 here is CASSLRGLGANVLTF. In DNA, the CDR3 is TGTGCCAGCAGTTTAAGGGGGCTCGGGGCCAACGTCCTGACTTTC.

The rearrangement uses TRBV6-1 and TRBJ1-1; TRBD1 aligns across 7 bases. V was pared by 5 bases and J by 3 bases, with 3 bases of the junction left unmatched. CDR1 is MNHNS, CDR2 SASEGT, per germline. This CDR3 comprises 13 residues. The CDR3 coding sequence is TGTGCCAGCAGTAAAACAGGGGACACTGAAGCTTTCTTT. As protein: CASSKTGDTEAFF.

The rearrangement uses TRBV27 and TRBJ1-6; 10 nucleotides line up with TRBD1. The germline V gene encodes CDR1 MNHEY and CDR2 SMNVEV (reference sequence). Unmatched junction bases numbered 12, after V lost 1 base and J lost 9 bases. The CDR3 contains 18 residues. CDR3 sequence reads: CASSLLGTGAFRGSPLHF. CDR3 sequence (DNA): TGTGCCAGCAGTTTATTGGGGACAGGGGCCTTCCGAGGTTCACCCCTCCACTTT.

This chain uses TRBV21-1 with TRBJ1-4; TRBD1, the table's D call, lacks a check against the DNA. TRBV21-1 is reported as a pseudogene. The CDR3 has 14 amino acids. CDR3 amino acids: CASSKDRGNEKLFF. CDR3 nucleotide sequence: TGTGCCAGCAGCAAAGACAGGGGTAATGAAAAACTGTTTTTT.